The T cell receptor (beta chain) described here comes from a study of blood T cell repertoires in COVID-19. Study-level information: COVID-19 samples, acute and convalescent, were from the United States, Italy and Spain. Nucleic acid was either cDNA or gDNA, and it came from T cells, B-cell-depleted T cells, or PBMCs.

Original processing notes: For nucleated cells, counts were estimated from reference gene primer amplification. Data came from immunoSEQ multiplex PCR; TCRdb stores just in-frame clones and leaves some out. The DNA gave D and trimming, while V, J and clone size come from that table. The repertoire includes about 340,000 clones, 87% of them detected once, and just under 6.5% sits in the top ten. Patients in Seattle were enrolled during active infection, then followed longitudinally. Trimming took 2 bases from V and 6 from J, leaving 24 bases between them. The CDR3 is 18 residues long. Germline CDR1 SGHDN, CDR2 FVKESK.

Input material: peripheral blood. This sequence originates from a woman between 45 and 60 years old with COVID-19, enrolled during active disease. This chain joins TRBV14 and TRBJ2-3, with a weak D call TRBD1 (6 bases). CDR3 coding DNA: TGTGCCAGCAGCCAATTCCGGGACAACATCTCCCCCACGGATACGCAGTATTTT. As protein: CASSQFRDNISPTDTQYF.